This TCR beta chain was identified during a study of early T cells in non-severe SARS-CoV-2 infection. Unique molecular identifier tags were affixed to discrete cDNA molecules. TCRdb fed the 5' RACE reads into MiXCR, producing one record per CDR3 protein. This table holds some 100,000 distinct CDR3 sequences, 14% to 15% found once. V was trimmed by 8 bases and J by 4 bases, leaving 14 bases between them. The CDR3 covers 14 residues. In this sample, this clonotype turned up a few times. V is TRBV12-3 or TRBV12-4 and J is TRBJ1-4; tentatively, D is TRBD1 (5 bases). This TCR derives from an adult who was a healthcare worker with PCR-confirmed SARS-CoV-2 infection or an uninfected control (not recorded which). The source material was whole blood. The chain's CDR3 is CASSQGRINEKLFF. The CDR3 bases are TGTGCCAGCTCCCAGGGCAGGATTAATGAAAAACTGTTTTTT.